Below, 12 T cell receptor beta chains from the same sample are listed, as sequenced in a study of blood T cell repertoires in COVID-19 (dated by TCRdb to about 2020). Library prep was done by the immunoSEQ multiplex PCR assay. The immuneACCESS repertoire file appears here via TCRdb, limited to in-frame rearrangements. These files lack a portion of the clones; in checked studies, under half of the deficit traces to unresolved V genes, and the cause of the others is not known. This sample holds 100,000 to 150,000 clones; 88% were observed only once. The ten largest account for roughly 1.2% of the sample. Sequenced material: peripheral blood. The receptor set was obtained from a woman of 80 years or more with acute or convalescent COVID-19.

V gene TRBV2 combines with J gene TRBJ1-5; the D is unclear. The CDR3 contains 14 residues. V was pared by 5 bases and J by 1 base, with 9 bases between. From germline, CDR1 is SNHLY and CDR2 FYNNEI. CDR3 DNA: TGTGCCAGCAGTCGGCAGGTGAGCAATCAGCCCCAGCATTTT. Amino acid sequence: CASSRQVSNQPQHF.

The V gene is TRBV12-5, the J gene TRBJ1-6; D ambiguous. With 6 bases removed from V and 1 base from J, the gap between germline ends came to 10 bases. Germline loops: CDR1 LGHNT, CDR2 FRNRAP. This CDR3 has 15 amino acids. The CDR3 bases are TGTGCTAGTGGACCTGACATTTCCTATAATTCACCCCTCCACTTT. As protein: CASGPDISYNSPLHF.

The chain has TRBV5-1 and TRBJ1-1; no reliable D call. Trimming shortened V by 1 base and J by 0 bases, and 13 bases separated the two germline ends. CDR3 length equals 16 residues. CDR1 and CDR2 from the germline V gene are SGHRS and YFSETQ. The CDR3 bases are TGCGCCAGCAGCTTGAACCTAGATTATATGAACACTGAAGCTTTCTTT. This encodes CASSLNLDYMNTEAFF.

This clone was observed a few times. The chain couples TRBV19 to TRBJ1-2, with TRBD1 identical over 7 bases. Germline assignment: CDR1 LNHDA and CDR2 SQIVND (reference sequence). Losses at the gene ends were 0 bases for V and 7 bases for J; bases not matched to a gene: 5. The CDR3 sequence is 14 residues long. CDR3 protein: CASSIEGDSTGYTF. The DNA for the CDR3 is TGTGCCAGTAGTATAGAAGGGGACAGTACTGGCTACACCTTC.

V gene TRBV5-1 combines with J gene TRBJ2-4; weak D call: TRBD2 (6 bases). The V gene lost 1 base and the J gene lost 5 bases, with 13 bases spanning the gap. CDR1 and CDR2 (germline): SGHRS, YFSETQ. The CDR3 covers 15 residues. This CDR3 reads CASSLWSGVQNIQYF. In nucleotides, the CDR3 is TGCGCCAGCAGCTTGTGGTCGGGAGTTCAAAACATTCAGTACTTC.

The chain has TRBV2 and TRBJ1-2, with 7 nucleotides matching TRBD1. The V segment lost 6 bases and the J segment 4 bases; nucleotides outside the gene matches: 14. Germline V gives CDR1 SNHLY, CDR2 FYNNEI. The CDR3 is made up of 16 amino acids. CDR3 residues: CASRARENRGIYGYTF. The CDR3 DNA follows: TGTGCCAGCAGGGCTAGGGAGAACAGGGGTATCTATGGCTACACCTTC.

The chain has TRBV20-1 and TRBJ2-1, with D tentatively TRBD2 (6 bases). Trimming removed 3 bases at V and 8 bases at J, with 23 bases between. Germline V gene data show CDR1 as DFQATT and CDR2 as SNEGSKA (reference sequence). The CDR3 sequence is 16 residues long. For the CDR3, the DNA is TGCAGTGCTAGTGATGACGCGGGGAGGTCAGGCGATGAGCAGTTCTTC. Its translation is CSASDDAGRSGDEQFF.

V and J are TRBV5-5 and TRBJ1-2, with a weak D call TRBD1 (5 bases). The germline V gene has CDR1 SGHKS and CDR2 YYEKEE (reference sequence). V dropped 5 bases and J dropped 8 bases, with 19 bases sitting between them. The CDR3 is 14 amino acids. The CDR3 region has the DNA TGTGCCAGCAGTTTGCCATCAGGGAAGATGGGCTACACCTTC. Protein: CASSLPSGKMGYTF.

The V gene is TRBV29-1, the J gene TRBJ1-2, with D maybe TRBD1 (5 bases). V was trimmed by 5 bases and J by 11 bases, leaving 15 bases between them. This CDR3 is built from 11 residues. In germline, CDR1 is SQVTM, CDR2 ANQGSEA. The CDR3 sequence: CSVTGAGWYTF. CDR3 bases: TGCAGCGTTACAGGCGCTGGATGGTACACCTTC.

This chain joins TRBV7-9 and TRBJ1-3, with 8 bases identical to TRBD1. CDR3 length: 14 residues. V lost 7 bases, J lost 5 bases, and 7 bases stayed unmatched. The V gene's germline CDR1 is SEHNR and CDR2 FQNEAQ (reference sequence). CDR3 nucleotide sequence: TGTGCCAGCACCGACAGCAGGGGGCGAAACACCATATATTTT. This translates into CASTDSRGRNTIYF.

CDR3: CASSYEASPYNEQFF. The CDR3 DNA reads as TGTGCCAGCAGTTACGAGGCTAGCCCCTACAATGAGCAGTTCTTC. V and J are TRBV6-5 and TRBJ2-1, with D perhaps TRBD2 (5 bases). The CDR3 runs 15 residues. Germline CDR1 and CDR2: MNHEY and SVGAGI. V lost 2 bases and J lost 2, with 10 bases in between.

This clone was found once. The chain links TRBV6-5 to TRBJ2-7, with a tentative D call TRBD1 (5 bases). The V gene's germline CDR1 is MNHEY and CDR2 SVGAGI. This CDR3 comprises 13 residues. V lost 10 bases to trimming and J lost 4 bases, with 17 bases between them. This CDR3 reads CATSPDSPYEQYF. CDR3 bases: TGTGCCACCTCACCAGACAGTCCTTACGAGCAGTACTTC.